This TCR beta chain was retrieved from a study of technical replicates of blood from a few donors. Clones were read by immunoSEQ multiplex PCR, and TCRdb kept only the in-frame ones, dropping some. This table holds about 83,000 clones, 96% found once. The CDR3 extends over 11 amino acids. V shed 6 bases and J shed 4 bases, with 6 bases lying between them. CDR1 MNHEY and CDR2 SVGAGI come from the germline V gene. This receptor was obtained from a human donor in good health. This chain joins TRBV6-5 and TRBJ2-5; D gene uncertain. The material sequenced was T cells isolated from PBMCs. In DNA, the CDR3 is TGTGCCAGCAGCTATGGAGAGACCCAGTACTTC. As protein: CASSYGETQYF.